Listed below are T cell receptor beta chains from one sample, sequenced in a study of shared clonotypes between healthy human individuals. Assay: immunoSEQ multiplex PCR; the TCRdb copy retains only in-frame clones and omits some. The sample yields 760,000 or so clones, roughly 96% seen once. Sequenced material: naive CD8+ T cells sorted from blood. Receptors were obtained from a man aged 25 to 40 in good health. Each CDR3 is given with its conserved first and last residue.

j_gene | v_gene | CDR3aa
TRBJ1-1 | TRBV7-9 | CASSPLFPEAFF
TRBJ2-1 | TRBV6-5 | CASSYGSRGNEQFF
TRBJ2-1 | TRBV5-1 | CASSLTGSNRGEQFF
TRBJ2-1 | TRBV29-1 | CSVRGTSGINEQFF
TRBJ1-5 | TRBV28 | CASSFTDSSNQPQHF
TRBJ2-7 | TRBV12-5 | CASGLVRETGIYEQYF
TRBJ2-2 | TRBV7-8 | CASSLSPRRPTGELFF
TRBJ1-4 | TRBV4-2 | CASSQGEYATNEKLFF
TRBJ2-7 | TRBV6-5 | CASSMGQGVDEQYF
TRBJ2-7 | TRBV7-2 | CASSLGLTSGGYEQYF
TRBJ2-7 | TRBV27 | CASSSPGTGHREQYF
TRBJ2-1 | TRBV25-1 | CASSDPGQKYNEQFF
TRBJ2-1 | TRBV7-9 | CASSQASPRAYNEQFF
TRBJ2-5 | TRBV11-2 | CASSLEGQEARETQYF
TRBJ1-1 | TRBV7-6 | CASSPDTTLNTEAFF
TRBJ2-7 | TRBV6-6 | CASSYSNNYEQYF
TRBJ2-7 | TRBV30 | CAWSVFSYEQYF
TRBJ2-3 | TRBV27 | CASSFVIAGTDTQYF
TRBJ2-2 | TRBV7-9 | CASSHPGTYTGELFF
TRBJ1-2 | TRBV27 | CASSLNFRGRQGENYGYTF
TRBJ2-5 | TRBV5-6 | CASSSGMAQETQYF
TRBJ2-7 | TRBV6-1 | CASSGTSGDYEQYF
TRBJ2-1 | TRBV5-1 | CASSLGLAGAGYNEQFF
TRBJ2-1 | TRBV7-9 | CASSGGLAGVYNEQFF
TRBJ2-7 | TRBV29-1 | CSVRGQGTYEQYF
TRBJ2-7 | TRBV28 | CASTKTGSEQYF
TRBJ2-7 | TRBV10-2 | CASRPGTAVYEQYF
TRBJ2-7 | TRBV7-3 | CASSLTGGGSYEQYF
TRBJ2-7 | TRBV29-1 | CSVESSTSYEQYF
TRBJ2-6 | TRBV7-9 | CASSPGSDVLTF
TRBJ2-7 | TRBV5-1 | CASSRTSGIASYEQYF
TRBJ2-7 | TRBV6-1 | CASSEGLSYEQYF
TRBJ2-7 | TRBV1 | CTLTSENSKDEQYF
TRBJ2-2 | TRBV30 | CASGFTGELFF
TRBJ2-5 | TRBV10-3 | CAISDLSGEETQYF
TRBJ2-1 | TRBV5-4 | CASSQGSWDEQFF
TRBJ2-1 | TRBV2 | CASSGERGKDEQFF
TRBJ2-3 | TRBV11-3 | CASSWTSGISVTDTQYF
TRBJ2-3 | TRBV4-1 | CASSQSTGTTDTQYF
TRBJ1-5 | TRBV10-1 | CASSDRRDQPQHF
TRBJ2-1 | TRBV30 | CAWSSAGGDDEQFF
TRBJ2-7 | TRBV29-1 | CSVEVEAGGLYEQYF
TRBJ2-3 | TRBV29-1 | CSVVSSAADTQYF
TRBJ2-7 | TRBV28 | CASRDPEFEQYF
TRBJ2-1 | TRBV28 | CASLDGTSGRAQEQFF
TRBJ2-5 | TRBV6-6 | CASTRLGGRALETQYF
TRBJ2-7 | TRBV7-9 | CASSPTGIVHEQYF
TRBJ1-2 | TRBV15 | CATSRDMRVHCTF
TRBJ1-2 | TRBV6-5 | CASSYSPTGIGYGYTF
TRBJ2-6 | TRBV4-3 | CASSPRWGPGNSGANVLTF
TRBJ1-2 | TRBV6-6 | CASRYSAWRNYGYTF
TRBJ2-7 | TRBV4-1 | CASSQDLTSGSEQYF
TRBJ2-6 | TRBV4-1 | CASSQRGQESGANVLTF
TRBJ1-1 | TRBV7-6 | CASSPYRDNTEAFF
TRBJ1-4 | TRBV4-1 | CASSPEQGATNEKLFF
TRBJ2-7 | TRBV7-9 | CASSSTEISIWRAYEQYF
TRBJ1-1 | TRBV12-5 | CASGLSGMNTEAFF